Sequencing of this T cell receptor beta chain was carried out in a study of T cell responses to AZD1222 COVID-19 vaccine. Study-wide background: Second-dose intervals near 4 or 12 weeks were combined.

General observations from the study: Compared with day 0, the breadth and depth of the Spike-specific TCR repertoire rose significantly after two doses of AZD1222. Most donors were white British, females outnumbered males, and clonal diversity was possibly underestimated. Nearly half of spike-specific TCRs reportedly target variant regions that are unmutated in the B.1.351 and B.1.1.7 variants.

V lost 4 bases and J lost 1, with 16 bases in between. Germline V gives CDR1 MDHEN, CDR2 SYDVKM. The CDR3 length is 16 residues. In regard to this clone: Antigen: not known.

Sequenced by immunoSEQ multiplex PCR; TCRdb stores in-frame clones only, minus some. The sample yields 110,000 to 150,000 clones, 75% to 90% seen once. The chain has TRBV28 and TRBJ2-5; D is perhaps TRBD2 (6 bases). This TCR was recovered from an adult in good health. The specimen was peripheral blood, collected on day 0 of AZD1222 vaccination. The CDR3 DNA reads as TGTGCCAGCAGTTCCAGGGACTTTTCCCTCCAAGAGACCCAGTACTTC. Protein product: CASSSRDFSLQETQYF. Looking up the rest from reference TRBV28 and TRBJ2-5 gives the full variable domain: DVKVTQSSRYLVKRTGEKVFLECVQDMDHENMFWYRQDPGLGLRLIYFSYDVKMKEKGDIPEGYSVSREKKERFSLILESASTNQTSMYLCASSSRDFSLQETQYFGPGTRLLVL.